What follows is one T cell receptor beta chain and its context. Germline CDR1 and CDR2: LNHDA and SQIVND (reference sequence). This CDR3 is 15 amino acids long. The V end lost 1 base, the J end lost 5 bases, and 14 bases lay between the germline ends. Amplification used 60 Vbeta primers and 13 Jbeta primers. This table comes from immunoSEQ multiplex PCR, and its TCRdb copy is limited to in-frame clones, with some not included. The table records about 190,000 clones, 75% to 85% of them present only once. This sample is part of a study of cytomegalovirus exposure and HLA in healthy donors. This clonotype originated in a woman aged 45-65 years in good health and CMV-seronegative. Sequenced: PBMCs. The chain is built from TRBV19 and TRBJ1-2; possibly TRBD1 for D (6 bases). CDR3 DNA: TGTGCCAGTAGTATAGTTCAGGGGCTGCGGTATGGCTACACCTTC. It codes for CASSIVQGLRYGYTF.